This T cell receptor beta chain was captured by sequencing in a study of T cell changes during pregnancy in multiple sclerosis (dated by TCRdb to the late 2010s). In the study overall: Changes in the T cell repertoire over the course of pregnancy were examined in this study in women with multiple sclerosis.

Concerning this clone itself: The specificity of this receptor is unknown. No base-level quality is on record; no much larger clone is a single base apart.

Library prep was done by the immunoSEQ multiplex PCR assay. This immuneACCESS table, as held by TCRdb, lists in-frame sequences with V and J called but not all clones. Of the missing ones, under half trace to an unresolved V gene in checked studies; the others have no known cause. Counted in this sample were more than 70,000 clones; 93% of them appeared once. The biggest ten clones account for approximately 2.4% of the sample. Sequenced material: peripheral blood, taken in the second trimester of pregnancy. This TCR came from a female donor with multiple sclerosis, enrolled in a pregnancy study.

The CDR3 loop reads CASKKDRDTEAFF. The DNA reads TGTGCCAGCAAAAAAGACAGGGACACTGAAGCTTTCTTT. The rearrangement joined TRBV5-6 to TRBJ1-1; 7 bases in the middle match TRBD1. Trimming leaves V shorter by 6 bases and J shorter by 3 bases, with the junction holding 5 bases beyond the gene matches. CDR1 SGHDT and CDR2 YYEEEE are derived from the germline V gene. From cysteine to phenylalanine, the CDR3 is 13 amino acids long. Only the CDR3 portion is preserved as DNA: 39 bases, with reading frame beginning at the first base.